This T cell receptor (beta chain) was captured in a study of blood T cell repertoires in COVID-19. For the study at large: PBMCs, B-cell-depleted T cells, or T cells provided the cDNA or gDNA that made up the material.

Method: immunoSEQ multiplex PCR; TCRdb's copy keeps in-frame clones and lacks some. The sample includes about 110,000 clones, over 75% of them seen just once. Sequenced: peripheral blood. The clonotype was recovered from a human donor in a cohort sampled during active COVID-19.

The CDR3 coding sequence is TGCGCCAGCAGCGTGACAGGGGGCGGTGAAAAACTGTTTTTT. Amino acid sequence: CASSVTGGGEKLFF. The V call is TRBV5-1, the J call TRBJ1-4; 10 positions match TRBD1. This CDR3 is 14 amino acids long. With 4 bases clipped from V and 7 bases from J, the junction kept 4 bases outside the gene matches. CDR1 and CDR2 from the germline V gene are SGHRS and YFSETQ. The whole variable domain, remainder taken from reference TRBV5-1 and TRBJ1-4, is KAGVTQTPRYLIKTRGQQVTLSCSPISGHRSVSWYQQTPGQGLQFLFEYFSETQRNKGNFPGRFSGRQFSNSRSEMNVSTLELGDSALYLCASSVTGGGEKLFFGSGTQLSVL.